This paragraph covers one T cell receptor (beta chain) sequence. This specimen comes from a study of blood T cell repertoires in COVID-19. As for the study in general: PBMCs, B-cell-depleted T cells, or T cells were the source of the cDNA or gDNA that made up the material.

Original processing methods: Amplification with reference gene primers provided the estimates of nucleated cell counts. Here immunoSEQ multiplex PCR was the method, and the copy in TCRdb shows in-frame clones only, minus some. V, J and clone size reflect that table, while D and trimming were determined from the DNA. This sample has hundreds of thousands of clones, with about 85% found just once. The junction had 8 bases not matched to a gene; V was cut back by 0 bases and J by 9 bases. The CDR3 loop spans 15 amino acids. The V gene's germline CDR1 is SGHRS and CDR2 YFSETQ. The chain has TRBV5-1 and TRBJ2-1; 8 bases fit TRBD2. This receptor was identified in a young woman who had recovered from COVID-19. Sequences were obtained from peripheral blood. The CDR3 loop is CASSLGSGTVGEQFF. CDR3 DNA sequence: TGCGCCAGCAGCTTGGGTAGCGGGACGGTTGGTGAGCAGTTCTTC.